These T cell receptor beta chains were read from a single sample in a study of blood T cells in healthy people across ages. TCRdb redid the calling of the 5' RACE reads with MiXCR, one entry per CDR3 protein. Of under 2,000,000 distinct CDR3 sequences detected, around half appear once; the ten largest clones hold over 2%. The sequenced sample consisted of blood. These receptors were collected from a middle-aged woman in good health. Each CDR3 is given with its conserved first and last residue. A D gene is named only where the DNA matches it firmly. Clone size appears in some rows only: once, few, many, or a class for an expanded clone.

TRBD1	TRBV4-1	NA	TRBJ2-1	CASSQETGKYNEQFF	TGCGCCAGCAGCCAAGAGACAGGGAAATACAATGAGCAGTTCTTC
TRBD1	TRBV6-1	NA	TRBJ2-3	CASGQGDTSTDTQYF	TGTGCCAGCGGACAGGGGGACACTAGCACAGATACGCAGTATTTT
TRBD2	TRBV6-1	few	TRBJ2-7	CASSEIGTSGSYEQYF	TGTGCCAGCAGTGAAATCGGGACTAGCGGATCCTACGAGCAGTACTTC
TRBD1	TRBV4-2	few	TRBJ2-1	CASSPLGTGNYNEQFF	TGTGCCAGCAGCCCTCTTGGGACAGGGAACTACAATGAGCAGTTCTTC
NA	TRBV20-1	few	TRBJ2-5	CSARVSRGFETQYF	TGCAGTGCTAGAGTGAGCCGGGGATTCGAGACCCAGTACTTC
NA	TRBV6-4	NA	TRBJ2-7	CASKGPRSYEQYF	TGTGCCAGCAAGGGACCCCGCTCCTACGAGCAGTACTTC
NA	TRBV9	few	TRBJ2-3	CASSVARPGTSTPVTQYF	TGTGCCAGCAGCGTAGCCAGGCCCGGGACCTCGACCCCTGTCACGCAGTATTTT
TRBD1	TRBV15	NA	TRBJ1-5	CATSRGDRGGNQPQHF	TGTGCCACCAGCAGAGGAGACAGGGGAGGCAATCAGCCCCAGCATTTT
NA	TRBV6-2/TRBV6-3	NA	TRBJ2-1	CASSNEGGYNEQFF	TGTGCCAGCAGTAACGAGGGGGGATACAATGAGCAGTTCTTC
NA	TRBV4-2	many	TRBJ2-4	CASSQDSVTTGTKNIQYF	TGTGCCAGCAGCCAAGATTCTGTCACTACAGGGACCAAAAACATTCAGTACTTC
NA	TRBV28	NA	TRBJ1-4	CASSLEPTATNEKLFF	TGTGCCAGCAGTTTAGAACCCACTGCAACTAATGAAAAACTGTTTTTT
TRBD1	TRBV6-6	many	TRBJ2-7	CASRPGQGVSYEQYF	TGTGCCAGCAGACCGGGACAGGGGGTATCCTACGAGCAGTACTTC
NA	TRBV27	NA	TRBJ2-6	CASSQPGPGAGANVLTF	TGTGCCAGCAGTCAACCCGGGCCCGGGGCTGGGGCCAACGTCCTGACTTTC
TRBD1	TRBV15	NA	TRBJ2-7	CATSPRTGIEQYF	TGTGCCACCAGCCCCCGGACAGGGATCGAGCAGTACTTC
TRBD1	TRBV6-2/TRBV6-3	few	TRBJ2-6	CASIPGQGLSGANVLTF	TGTGCCAGCATTCCGGGACAGGGACTCTCTGGGGCCAACGTCCTGACTTTC
NA	TRBV24-1	NA	TRBJ2-7	CATSDSRQGGYEQYF	TGTGCCACCAGTGATTCTCGCCAGGGGGGCTACGAGCAGTACTTC
TRBD2	TRBV4-3	NA	TRBJ2-5	CASSQDLLAGSQETQYF	TGCGCCAGCAGCCAAGATCTACTAGCGGGGTCCCAAGAGACCCAGTACTTC
TRBD2	TRBV7-9	NA	TRBJ2-1	CASSQLGLAGGSSYNEQFF	TGTGCCAGCAGCCAATTAGGACTAGCGGGGGGAAGCTCCTACAATGAGCAGTTCTTC
NA	TRBV5-1	NA	TRBJ2-5	CASSLEGTEGRTQYF	TGCGCCAGCAGCTTGGAAGGGACGGAGGGTCGGACCCAGTACTTC
NA	TRBV28	few	TRBJ2-3	CASSWTYTDTQYF	TGTGCCAGCAGTTGGACGTACACAGATACGCAGTATTTT
NA	TRBV4-1	NA	TRBJ2-6	CASSQGRAGAGANVPTF	TGCGCCAGCAGCCAAGGGAGAGCAGGGGCTGGGGCCAACGTCCCGACTTTC
NA	TRBV12-3/TRBV12-4	NA	TRBJ1-2	CASSRAGASQGPYGYTF	TGTGCCAGCAGCCGGGCAGGGGCATCCCAGGGCCCCTATGGCTACACCTTC
NA	TRBV20-1	NA	TRBJ2-7	CSAGGTAENIRYF	TGCAGTGCCGGAGGGACAGCCGAAAACATTCGGTACTTC
TRBD1	TRBV7-9	NA	TRBJ2-5	CASSLVGQGMETQYF	TGTGCCAGCAGCTTAGTCGGACAGGGCATGGAGACCCAGTACTTC
TRBD1	TRBV10-3	NA	TRBJ2-1	CATREPGQGANEQFF	TGTGCCACCAGGGAACCGGGACAGGGGGCGAATGAGCAGTTCTTC
TRBD2	TRBV20-1	NA	TRBJ2-5	CSARVYSGGPQETQYF	TGCAGTGCTAGAGTGTATAGCGGGGGACCCCAAGAGACCCAGTACTTC
NA	TRBV28	few	TRBJ1-1	CASSLGPDAAFF	TGTGCCAGCAGTCTAGGCCCCGATGCAGCTTTCTTT
NA	TRBV11-1	NA	TRBJ2-1	CASSLGGNPLNEQFF	TGTGCCAGCAGCTTAGGAGGGAATCCCCTCAATGAGCAGTTCTTC
TRBD2	TRBV7-2	NA	TRBJ2-7	CASSLGTSGAYNEQYF	TGTGCCAGCAGCTTAGGCACTAGCGGGGCCTACAATGAGCAGTACTTC
NA	TRBV12-3/TRBV12-4	NA	TRBJ2-5	CASSFDPGGFQETQYF	TGTGCCAGCAGTTTCGACCCAGGTGGCTTCCAAGAGACCCAGTACTTC
NA	TRBV6-2/TRBV6-3	few	TRBJ2-7	CASHTAGVTSYEQYF	TGTGCCAGCCACACCGCCGGGGTGACCTCCTACGAGCAGTACTTC
NA	TRBV18	few	TRBJ2-5	CASSPSRAQGGETQYF	TGTGCCAGCTCACCCTCACGGGCACAGGGCGGCGAGACCCAGTACTTC
NA	TRBV5-4	NA	TRBJ2-3	CASSLIEYSGLADNDTQYF	TGTGCCAGCAGCTTGATAGAGTATTCGGGACTCGCGGATAATGATACGCAGTATTTT
NA	TRBV6-1	NA	TRBJ2-7	CASSRAVLLPGPTYEQYF	TGTGCCAGCAGCCGAGCAGTCCTCCTCCCAGGGCCAACCTACGAGCAGTACTTC
NA	TRBV4-3	once	TRBJ2-3	CASSQDNGSTDTQYF	TGCGCCAGCAGCCAAGATAATGGGAGCACAGATACGCAGTATTTT